This TCR beta chain was profiled in a study of STAT5B mutations in CD4+ large granular lymphocyte leukemia. Here immunoSEQ multiplex PCR was the method, and the copy in TCRdb shows in-frame clones only, minus some. The sample lists around 30,000 clones; over 60% were seen once. This clonotype was sampled from a human donor in good health. Sequenced input: CD4+ T cells from blood buffy coats.

The chain's CDR3 is CASSYGFNEQFF. The CDR3 DNA reads TGTGCCAGCAGTTACGGATTCAATGAGCAGTTCTTC. The V gene is TRBV6-5, the J gene TRBJ2-1; D uncertain. The CDR3 covers 12 residues. V was cut by 2 bases and J by 6 bases, with 5 bases left in between. Germline assignment: CDR1 MNHEY and CDR2 SVGAGI.